A single sample is the source of the 11 T cell receptor beta chains below, sequenced in a study of shared clonotypes between healthy human individuals. Method: immunoSEQ multiplex PCR; TCRdb's copy keeps in-frame clones and lacks some. The sample includes about 1.5 million clones, approximately 96% of them seen just once. What was sequenced was naive CD4+ T cells sorted from blood. Subset described: CD45RA+ positively selected. The source of these receptors is a man aged 30 to 39 in good health.

This chain uses TRBV7-8 with TRBJ1-2; 9 positions match TRBD1. The germline V gene encodes CDR1 SGHVS and CDR2 FQNEAQ. The CDR3 spans 13 residues. V gave up 4 bases and J gave up 14 bases; unmatched junction bases: 11. CDR3 loop: CASSSSGTGFQTF. CDR3 sequence (DNA): TGTGCCAGCAGCTCCTCCGGGACAGGGTTTCAAACCTTC.

V and J are TRBV19 and TRBJ2-2; D unresolved. Between the trimmed V and J ends, which lost 2 bases and 5 bases, there was a span of 6 bases. This CDR3 comprises 13 residues. Germline V gene sequence: CDR1 LNHDA, CDR2 SQIVND (reference sequence). CDR3 protein: CASSIHGTGELFF. In nucleotides, the CDR3 is TGTGCCAGTAGTATACATGGGACCGGGGAGCTGTTTTTT.

V is TRBV6-5 and J is TRBJ2-3; possible D gene TRBD1, 6 bases. With 5 bases removed from V and 3 bases from J, the gap between germline ends came to 9 bases. Germline CDR1 is MNHEY and CDR2 is SVGAGI. There are 13 residues in the CDR3. This CDR3 reads CASSGGRTDTQYF. DNA of the CDR3: TGTGCCAGCAGTGGGGGCAGGACAGATACGCAGTATTTT.

This clone came up once. This specimen includes other DNA sequences encoding the same CDR3. The chain uses TRBV18 and TRBJ1-1, with D maybe TRBD1 (5 bases). V was cut by 3 bases and J by 2 bases, with 10 bases left in between. This CDR3 region has 14 residues. Germline V gene lookup returns CDR1 KGHSH and CDR2 LQKENI. The CDR3 here is CASSPLDTNTEAFF. In nucleotides, the CDR3 is TGTGCCAGCTCACCGTTGGACACCAACACTGAAGCTTTCTTT.

This chain links TRBV28 with TRBJ2-1; 14 nucleotides agree with TRBD2. V lost 5 bases and J lost 8; bases outside the gene matches: 14. CDR3 size: 18 residues. In germline, CDR1 is MDHEN, CDR2 SYDVKM. The DNA of the CDR3 is TGTGCCAGCAGTCCAAACGTCGGACTAGCGGGAGGCGGAGATGAGCAGTTCTTC. It yields the protein CASSPNVGLAGGGDEQFF.

The chain combines TRBV6-5 with TRBJ2-1; no clear D. Trimming removed 8 bases at V and 0 bases at J, with 5 bases between. Germline V lookup: CDR1 MNHEY, CDR2 SVGAGI. The CDR3 is 12 amino acids. The CDR3 nucleotides read TGTGCCAGCGGAAGCTCCTACAATGAGCAGTTCTTC. This sequence encodes CASGSSYNEQFF.

The J gene is TRBJ2-3, the V gene TRBV5-4, with TRBD2 matching over 12 bases. V was clipped by 4 bases and J by 5 bases; unmatched bases: 8. Looked up from germline, CDR1 is SGHNT and CDR2 is YYREEE (reference sequence). The CDR3 sequence is 16 residues long. The CDR3 bases are TGTGCCAGCAGCCTAACTAGCGGGAGGCTTGTAGATACGCAGTATTTT. It is translated as CASSLTSGRLVDTQYF.

The chain joins TRBV5-1 to TRBJ2-1; perhaps TRBD1 as D (5 bases). Per the germline V gene, CDR1 is SGHRS and CDR2 is YFSETQ. The CDR3 runs 13 residues. Trimming cost V 2 bases and J 8 bases, with 11 bases left between them. Here the CDR3 reads CASSLVRGHEQFF. The DNA of the CDR3 is TGCGCCAGCAGCTTAGTAAGGGGCCATGAGCAGTTCTTC.

The genes are TRBV14 and TRBJ2-1, with 13 bases that match TRBD2. Germline V gives CDR1 SGHDN, CDR2 FVKESK. The CDR3 contains 16 residues. V shed 4 bases and J 7 bases; nucleotides not matched to a gene: 7. Written as DNA, the CDR3 is TGTGCCAGCAGCCCGAGACTAGCGGGAGGTTATAATGAGCAGTTCTTC. Protein product: CASSPRLAGGYNEQFF.

V and J are TRBV6-5 and TRBJ1-2; no definite D call. Germline CDR1 reads MNHEY; CDR2 reads SVGAGI. There are 13 residues in the CDR3. V shed 3 bases and J shed 5 bases, with 10 bases lying between them. The CDR3 is CASSYGLTYGYTF. In DNA form, the CDR3 reads TGTGCCAGCAGTTATGGGTTGACGTATGGCTACACCTTC.

This chain links TRBV5-5 with TRBJ2-3, with a weak D call TRBD2 (5 bases). This CDR3 comprises 16 residues. Germline CDR1 and CDR2: SGHKS and YYEKEE (reference sequence). Trimming cost V 0 bases and J 0 bases, with 11 bases left between them. The CDR3 protein is CASSLDLAGSTDTQYF. The CDR3 DNA follows: TGTGCCAGCAGCTTGGACCTAGCTGGAAGCACAGATACGCAGTATTTT.